The 22 T cell receptor beta chains presented below share a single source sample, sequenced in a study of blood T cell repertoires in COVID-19. Profiled with immunoSEQ multiplex PCR; TCRdb holds only in-frame clones, not every one. This sample carries more than 300,000 clones, roughly nine tenths of them seen once, and the ten largest clones take approximately 5.2%. The specimen was PBMCs or T cells enriched from blood (not recorded which). The receptors derive from a woman in her 30s who had recovered from COVID-19.

V is TRBV27 and J is TRBJ1-2; a weak D match, TRBD1 (5 bases). The CDR3 is 13 residues long. Germline CDR1 MNHEY, CDR2 SMNVEV (reference sequence). V lost 5 bases and J lost 4, with 11 bases in between. Here the CDR3 DNA reads TGTGCCAGCAGTCTGGGGCACTCCTATGGCTACACCTTC. Its protein product is CASSLGHSYGYTF.

The V gene is TRBV7-2, the J gene TRBJ1-5, with D unresolved. V dropped 1 base and J dropped 6 bases, with 13 bases sitting between them. CDR1 is SGHTA, CDR2 FQGNSA, per germline. The CDR3 extends over 15 amino acids. The DNA for the CDR3 is TGTGCCAGCAGCTTAGTGCCCGGTCGTGGTCAGCCCCAGCATTTT. Translation: CASSLVPGRGQPQHF.

The V and J genes are TRBV2 and TRBJ2-7; D may be TRBD1 (7 bases). The CDR3 is 13 residues long. Trimming pared 11 bases from V and 3 bases from J, leaving 17 bases between. Germline CDR1 and CDR2: SNHLY and FYNNEI. CDR3 bases: TGTGCCGTCCTCGGGCAGGGGGGCTACGAGCAGTACTTC. This encodes CAVLGQGGYEQYF.

This sequence joins TRBV3-1 (or the pseudogene TRBV3-2) and TRBJ1-1; TRBD1 is a possible D gene (5 bases). The CDR3 extends over 13 amino acids. CDR1 and CDR2 (germline): LGHDT, YNNKEL (reference sequence). V was trimmed by 1 base and J by 8 bases, leaving 11 bases between them. The DNA for the CDR3 is TGTGCCAGCAGCCAAGGAAAGGGGCTCGAAGCTTTCTTT. Residues: CASSQGKGLEAFF.

This clone showed up just a few times. J is TRBJ1-6 and V is TRBV19; TRBD1 matches at 7 bases. Germline V gives CDR1 LNHDA, CDR2 SQIVND (reference sequence). The CDR3 spans 17 residues. V trimming: 6 bases; J trimming: 7 bases; junction bases outside the gene matches: 15. The CDR3 coding sequence is TGTGCCAGTAGGATCCAGGTCGTTGGGACAGTCAATTCACCCCTCCACTTT. It translates to CASRIQVVGTVNSPLHF.

V usage is TRBV5-8 and J usage is TRBJ1-2; TRBD1 aligns across 10 bases. Germline values: CDR1 SGHTS, CDR2 YDEGEE. Trimming at V came to 4 bases and at J to 4 bases, leaving 13 bases not matched to a gene. The length of the CDR3 is 17 residues. In DNA form, the CDR3 reads TGTGCCAGCAGCCCACCCCGGGACAGGGGATTTTTCTATGGCTACACCTTC. Its translation is CASSPPRDRGFFYGYTF.

The rearrangement links TRBV7-9 to TRBJ2-7; D may be TRBD1 (5 bases). CDR1 is SEHNR and CDR2 is FQNEAQ in the germline V gene (reference sequence). The CDR3 loop spans 16 amino acids. With 5 bases removed from V and 3 bases from J, the gap between germline ends came to 20 bases. The CDR3 loop is CASSPTVWTPDYEQYF. CDR3 coding DNA: TGTGCCAGCAGCCCAACGGTTTGGACACCCGACTACGAGCAGTACTTC.

The genes are TRBV2 and TRBJ1-3; perhaps TRBD1 as D (6 bases). The V gene's germline CDR1 is SNHLY and CDR2 FYNNEI. Deletions cut 4 bases from V and 0 bases from J, with 13 bases between. The CDR3 runs to 16 residues. The CDR3 coding sequence is TGTGCCAGCAGTGCTGTACAGGGCCTCTCTGGAAACACCATATATTTT. It is translated as CASSAVQGLSGNTIYF. The variable domain in full, with the rest retrieved from reference TRBV2 and TRBJ1-3, is EPEVTQTPSHQVTQMGQEVILRCVPISNHLYFYWYRQILGQKVEFLVSFYNNEISEKSEIFDDQFSVERPDGSNFTLKIRSTKLEDSAMYFCASSAVQGLSGNTIYFGEGSWLTVV.

This chain uses TRBV15 with TRBJ2-7, with 9 bases aligning to TRBD2. CDR3 length: 16 residues. CDR1 and CDR2 from the germline V gene are LNHNV and YYDKDF (reference sequence). V trimming: 1 base; J trimming: 0 bases; junction bases outside the gene matches: 4. CDR3 protein: CATSRVGSGSSYEQYF. The DNA for the CDR3 is TGTGCCACCAGCAGAGTGGGTAGCGGGAGCTCCTACGAGCAGTACTTC.

The chain combines TRBV28 with TRBJ1-2; D is perhaps TRBD1 (6 bases). Germline V lookup: CDR1 MDHEN, CDR2 SYDVKM. This CDR3 is 13 amino acids long. Trimming took off 8 bases at V and 3 bases at J, with 13 bases between the two ends. CDR3 nucleotides: TGTGCCAGCGGGACCGGGACACACTATGGCTACACCTTC. Translating gives CASGTGTHYGYTF.

The chain recombines TRBV19 with TRBJ2-5, with 10 bases that match TRBD1. V dropped 4 bases and J dropped 2; count of bases not matched to a gene: 4. This CDR3 is 15 amino acids long. The germline V gene has CDR1 LNHDA and CDR2 SQIVND (reference sequence). CDR3: CASSTWTGGQETQYF. The CDR3 DNA sequence: TGTGCCAGTAGTACATGGACAGGGGGACAAGAGACCCAGTACTTC.

The chain links TRBV9 to TRBJ1-2; 8 bases match TRBD1. CDR1 and CDR2 from the germline V gene are SGDLS and YYNGEE. V dropped 4 bases and J dropped 6; count of bases not matched to a gene: 5. The CDR3 contains 13 residues. Here the CDR3 DNA reads TGTGCCAGCAGCACTGGACAGGGACATGGCTACACCTTC. It is translated as CASSTGQGHGYTF.

This chain uses TRBV7-8 with TRBJ1-2, with D perhaps matching TRBD1 (6 bases). CDR1 and CDR2 (germline): SGHVS, FQNEAQ. The V end was cut by 1 base, the J end by 3 bases, with 12 bases between. CDR3 length equals 15 residues. The CDR3: CASSLGGRGDYGYTF. The CDR3 nucleotides are TGTGCCAGCAGCTTAGGAGGCAGGGGTGACTATGGCTACACCTTC.

The chain joins TRBV2 to TRBJ1-6; perhaps TRBD1 as D (5 bases). The CDR3 sequence is 19 residues long. Germline V CDR1 and CDR2: SNHLY, FYNNEI. V was cut by 3 bases and J by 0 bases, with 18 bases left in between. Here the CDR3 DNA reads TGTGCCAGCAGTGATCGGACATCGCTGGCGAGCTCCTATAATTCACCCCTCCACTTT. This encodes CASSDRTSLASSYNSPLHF.

V is TRBV5-8 and J is TRBJ1-4; no clear D. The CDR3 contains 14 residues. Trimming pared 6 bases from V and 5 bases from J, leaving 14 bases between. Germline V lookup: CDR1 SGHTS, CDR2 YDEGEE. The CDR3 protein is CASTLPGYNEKLFF. DNA for the CDR3: TGTGCCAGCACCCTTCCGGGTTACAATGAAAAACTGTTTTTT. Drawing the rest from reference TRBV5-8 and TRBJ1-4, the complete variable domain is EAGVTQSPTHLIKTRGQQATLRCSPISGHTSVYWYQQALGLGLQFLLWYDEGEERNRGNFPPRFSGRQFPNYSSELNVNALELEDSALYLCASTLPGYNEKLFFGSGTQLSVL.

The J gene is TRBJ1-5, the V gene TRBV6-2 or TRBV6-3; the D gene is possibly TRBD1 (5 bases). Trimming pared 6 bases from V and 7 bases from J, leaving 22 bases between. CDR1 is MNHEY, CDR2 SVGEGT, per germline. There are 16 residues in the CDR3. The CDR3 DNA sequence: TGTGCCAGCAGCTCTCCAACCCGGGACTCAAGACAGCCCCAGCATTTT. Its translation is CASSSPTRDSRQPQHF.

The chain carries TRBV19 and TRBJ1-5; 9 nucleotides line up with TRBD1. The CDR3 consists of 15 residues. V dropped 3 bases and J dropped 4; count of bases not matched to a gene: 4. Germline V gene sequence: CDR1 LNHDA, CDR2 SQIVND (reference sequence). CDR3 protein: CASSIGTGRNQPQHF. CDR3 bases: TGTGCCAGTAGTATCGGGACAGGGCGAAATCAGCCCCAGCATTTT.

The chain joins TRBV4-1 to TRBJ1-5, with 7 bases that match TRBD1. CDR3 length: 15 amino acids. CDR1 is MGHRA and CDR2 is YSYEKL in the germline V gene. Trimming cost V 3 bases and J 5 bases; bases outside gene matches: 7. CDR3: CASSQTGTEDQPQHF. In DNA form, the CDR3 reads TGCGCCAGCAGCCAGACCGGGACAGAGGATCAGCCCCAGCATTTT.

J is TRBJ2-7 and V is TRBV7-8; 7 bases are a match to TRBD1. Germline V gene sequence: CDR1 SGHVS, CDR2 FQNEAQ. V lost 5 bases and J lost 1; bases outside the gene matches: 8. The CDR3 consists of 15 residues. CDR3 sequence (DNA): TGTGCCAGCAGCCCCCGACAGGGAGAATCCTACGAGCAGTACTTC. Protein sequence: CASSPRQGESYEQYF.

This clone appeared a single time. The chain carries TRBV5-4 and TRBJ1-5, with D unresolved. CDR1 and CDR2 from the germline V gene are SGHNT and YYREEE (reference sequence). Trimming removed 0 bases at V and 3 bases at J, with 10 bases between. The CDR3 contains 15 residues. The CDR3 protein is CASSLAGEYNQPQHF. CDR3 DNA: TGTGCCAGCAGCTTGGCCGGGGAGTACAATCAGCCCCAGCATTTT.

This clone was seen once. The gene calls are TRBV6-5 and TRBJ1-5; 8 positions agree with TRBD1. The V gene end was trimmed by 6 bases and the J gene end by 3 bases; junction bases not matched to a gene: 7. Per germline, CDR1 MNHEY and CDR2 SVGAGI. CDR3 length equals 15 residues. The CDR3 sequence is CASRPGTGYNQPQHF. Here the CDR3 DNA reads TGTGCCAGCAGACCCGGGACAGGATACAATCAGCCCCAGCATTTT.

The genes are TRBV4-2 and TRBJ2-1; TRBD1 matches at 8 bases. Per germline, CDR1 LGHNA and CDR2 YNFKEQ. With 5 bases clipped from V and 7 bases from J, the junction kept 7 bases outside the gene matches. CDR3 length: 14 amino acids. The CDR3 sequence: CASSFWTGRNEQFF. The CDR3 region has the DNA TGTGCCAGCAGCTTTTGGACAGGGAGGAATGAGCAGTTCTTC.